This TCR beta chain derives from a study of cytomegalovirus exposure and HLA in healthy donors. Sequenced by immunoSEQ multiplex PCR; TCRdb stores in-frame clones only, minus some. The sample gives about 360,000 clones, about nine tenths of which show up once; over 0.75% is in the top ten. Trimming pared 7 bases from V and 3 bases from J, leaving 14 bases between. CDR3 size: 14 residues. Germline CDR1 reads LNHDA; CDR2 reads SQIVND (reference sequence). On this clone: Its antigen is not identified.

Study conclusions and caveats: The study put under 200 TCR beta chains on its list as cytomegalovirus-associated.

The origin of this receptor is a woman between 18 and 29 years old in good health and CMV-seronegative. The genes are TRBV19 and TRBJ2-3, with D tentatively TRBD1 (6 bases). What was sequenced was PBMCs. CDR3 coding DNA: TGTGCCAGTACTGACAGGTGGAGGACAGATACGCAGTATTTT. Amino acids: CASTDRWRTDTQYF.